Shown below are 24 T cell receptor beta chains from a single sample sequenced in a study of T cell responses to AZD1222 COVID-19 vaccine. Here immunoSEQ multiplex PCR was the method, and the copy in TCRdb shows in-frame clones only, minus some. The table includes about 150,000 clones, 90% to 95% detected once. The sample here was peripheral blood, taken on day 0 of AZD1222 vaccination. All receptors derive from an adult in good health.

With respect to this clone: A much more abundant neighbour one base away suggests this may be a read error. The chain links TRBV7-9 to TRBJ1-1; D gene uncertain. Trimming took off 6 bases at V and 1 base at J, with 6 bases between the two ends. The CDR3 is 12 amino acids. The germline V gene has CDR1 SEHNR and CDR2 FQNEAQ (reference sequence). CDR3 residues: CASRESNTEAFF. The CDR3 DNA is TGTGCCAGCAGAGAATCGAACACTGAAGCTTTCTTT. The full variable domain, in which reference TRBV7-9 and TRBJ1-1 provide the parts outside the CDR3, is DTGVSQNPRHKITKRGQNVTFRCDPISEHNRLYWYRQTLGQGPEFLTYFQNEAQLEKSRLLSDRFSAERPKGSFSTLEIQRTEQGDSAMYLCASRESNTEAFFGQGTRLTVV.

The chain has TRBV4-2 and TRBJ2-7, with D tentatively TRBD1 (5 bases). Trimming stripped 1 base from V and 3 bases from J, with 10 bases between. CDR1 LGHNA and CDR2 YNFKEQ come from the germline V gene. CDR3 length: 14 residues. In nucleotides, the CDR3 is TGTGCCAGCAGCCAAGGGCAGGGTGACTACGAGCAGTACTTC. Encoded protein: CASSQGQGDYEQYF.

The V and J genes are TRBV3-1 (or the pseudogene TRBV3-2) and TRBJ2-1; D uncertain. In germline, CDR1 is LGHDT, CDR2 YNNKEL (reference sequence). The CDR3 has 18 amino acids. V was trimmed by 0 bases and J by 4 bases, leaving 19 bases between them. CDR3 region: CASSQDLPRSFGYNEQFF. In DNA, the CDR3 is TGTGCCAGCAGCCAAGATCTCCCCCGAAGCTTCGGGTACAATGAGCAGTTCTTC.

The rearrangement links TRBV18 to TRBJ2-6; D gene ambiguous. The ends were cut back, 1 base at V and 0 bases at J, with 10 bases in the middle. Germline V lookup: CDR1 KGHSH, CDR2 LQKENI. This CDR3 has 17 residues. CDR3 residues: CASSPQGLNSGANVLTF. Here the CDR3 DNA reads TGTGCCAGCTCACCACAGGGTTTAAACTCTGGGGCCAACGTCCTGACTTTC. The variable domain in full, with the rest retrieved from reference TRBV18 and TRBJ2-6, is NAGVMQNPRHLVRRRGQEARLRCSPMKGHSHVYWYRQLPEEGLKFMVYLQKENIIDESGMPKERFSAEFPKEGPSILRIQQVVRGDSAAYFCASSPQGLNSGANVLTFGAGSRLTVL.

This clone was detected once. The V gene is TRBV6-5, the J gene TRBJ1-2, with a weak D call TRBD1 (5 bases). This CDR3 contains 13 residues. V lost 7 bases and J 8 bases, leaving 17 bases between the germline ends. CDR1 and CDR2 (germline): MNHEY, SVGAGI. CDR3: CASIPGTQGGYTF. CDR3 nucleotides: TGTGCCAGCATTCCAGGCACCCAGGGAGGCTACACCTTC.

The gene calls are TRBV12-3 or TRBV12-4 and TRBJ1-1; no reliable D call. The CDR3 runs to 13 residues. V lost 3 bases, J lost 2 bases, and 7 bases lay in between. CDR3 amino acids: CASSFGENTEAFF. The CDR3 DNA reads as TGTGCCAGCAGTTTCGGGGAAAACACTGAAGCTTTCTTT.

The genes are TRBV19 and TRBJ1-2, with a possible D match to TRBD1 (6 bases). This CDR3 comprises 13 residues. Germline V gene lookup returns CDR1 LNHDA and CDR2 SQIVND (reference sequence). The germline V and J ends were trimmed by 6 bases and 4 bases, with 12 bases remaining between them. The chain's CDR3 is CASRNMDSYGYTF. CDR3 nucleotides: TGTGCCAGTAGGAACATGGACAGCTATGGCTACACCTTC.

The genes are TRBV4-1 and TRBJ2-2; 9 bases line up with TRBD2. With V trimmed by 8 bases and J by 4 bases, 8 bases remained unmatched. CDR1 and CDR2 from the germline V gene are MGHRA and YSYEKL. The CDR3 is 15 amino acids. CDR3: CASGLAGASTGELFF. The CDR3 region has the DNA TGCGCCAGCGGTTTAGCGGGGGCAAGCACCGGGGAGCTGTTTTTT.

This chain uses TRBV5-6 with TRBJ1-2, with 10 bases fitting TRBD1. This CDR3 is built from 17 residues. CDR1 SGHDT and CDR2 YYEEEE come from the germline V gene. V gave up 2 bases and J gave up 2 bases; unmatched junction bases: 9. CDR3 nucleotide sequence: TGTGCCAGCAGCTTACCGGGACAGGGGTGGTTCAACTATGGCTACACCTTC. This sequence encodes CASSLPGQGWFNYGYTF.

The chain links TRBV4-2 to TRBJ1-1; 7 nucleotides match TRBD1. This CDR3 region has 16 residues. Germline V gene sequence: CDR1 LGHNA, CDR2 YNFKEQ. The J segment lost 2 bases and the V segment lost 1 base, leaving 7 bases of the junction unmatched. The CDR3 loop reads CASSQGPGQANTEAFF. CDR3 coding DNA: TGTGCCAGCAGCCAAGGACCTGGACAGGCAAACACTGAAGCTTTCTTT.

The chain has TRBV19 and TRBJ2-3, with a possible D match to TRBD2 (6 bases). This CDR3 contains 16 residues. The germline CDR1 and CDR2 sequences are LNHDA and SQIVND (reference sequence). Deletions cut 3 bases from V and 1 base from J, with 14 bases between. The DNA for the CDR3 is TGTGCCAGTAGTATCTTGGCGGGGAGCCGCACAGATACGCAGTATTTT. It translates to CASSILAGSRTDTQYF.

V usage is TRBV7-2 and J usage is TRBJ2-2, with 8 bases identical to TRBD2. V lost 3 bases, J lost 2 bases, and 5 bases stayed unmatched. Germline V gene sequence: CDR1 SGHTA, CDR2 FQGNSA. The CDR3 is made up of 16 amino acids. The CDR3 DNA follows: TGTGCCAGCAGCTTCTTACTAGCGGATAACACCGGGGAGCTGTTTTTT. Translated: CASSFLLADNTGELFF.

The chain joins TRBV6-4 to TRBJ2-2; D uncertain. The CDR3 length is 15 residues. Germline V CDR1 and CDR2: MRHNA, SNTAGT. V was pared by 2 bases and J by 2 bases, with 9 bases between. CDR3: CASSDDSGNTGELFF. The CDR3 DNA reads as TGTGCCAGCAGTGACGATTCGGGCAACACCGGGGAGCTGTTTTTT.

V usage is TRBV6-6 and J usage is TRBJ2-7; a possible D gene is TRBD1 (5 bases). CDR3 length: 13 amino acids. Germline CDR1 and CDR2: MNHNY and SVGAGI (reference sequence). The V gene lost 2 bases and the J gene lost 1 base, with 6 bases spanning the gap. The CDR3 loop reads CASSYGHSYEQYF. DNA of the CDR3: TGTGCCAGCAGTTACGGACATTCCTACGAGCAGTACTTC.

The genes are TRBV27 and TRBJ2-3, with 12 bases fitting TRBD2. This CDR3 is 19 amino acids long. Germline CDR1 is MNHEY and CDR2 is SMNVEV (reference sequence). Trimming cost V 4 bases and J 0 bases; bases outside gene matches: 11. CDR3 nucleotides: TGTGCCAGCAGTTCCGGACTAGCGGGGCCGGTGTATAGCACAGATACGCAGTATTTT. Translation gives CASSSGLAGPVYSTDTQYF.

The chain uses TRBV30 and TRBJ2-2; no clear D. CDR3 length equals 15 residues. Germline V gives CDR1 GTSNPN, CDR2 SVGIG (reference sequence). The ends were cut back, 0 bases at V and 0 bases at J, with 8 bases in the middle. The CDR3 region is CAWSVVQANTGELFF. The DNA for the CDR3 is TGTGCCTGGAGTGTCGTGCAGGCGAACACCGGGGAGCTGTTTTTT.

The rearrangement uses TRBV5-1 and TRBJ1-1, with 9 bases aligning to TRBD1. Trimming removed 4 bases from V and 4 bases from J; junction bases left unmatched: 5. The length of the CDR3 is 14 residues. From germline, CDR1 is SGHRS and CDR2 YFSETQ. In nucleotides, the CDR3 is TGCGCCAGCAGCAGACAGGGGGGGACCACTGAAGCTTTCTTT. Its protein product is CASSRQGGTTEAFF.

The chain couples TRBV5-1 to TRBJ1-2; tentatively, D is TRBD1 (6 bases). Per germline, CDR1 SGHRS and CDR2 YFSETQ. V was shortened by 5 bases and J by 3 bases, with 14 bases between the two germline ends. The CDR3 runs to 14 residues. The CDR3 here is CASRRYRVDYGYTF. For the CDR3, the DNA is TGCGCCAGCAGGCGATACAGGGTAGACTATGGCTACACCTTC.

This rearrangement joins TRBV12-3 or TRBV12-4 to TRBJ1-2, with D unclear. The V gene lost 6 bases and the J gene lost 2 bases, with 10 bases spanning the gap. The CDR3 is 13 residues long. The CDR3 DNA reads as TGTGCCAGCAGCTATACAGTGAACTATGGCTACACCTTC. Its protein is CASSYTVNYGYTF.

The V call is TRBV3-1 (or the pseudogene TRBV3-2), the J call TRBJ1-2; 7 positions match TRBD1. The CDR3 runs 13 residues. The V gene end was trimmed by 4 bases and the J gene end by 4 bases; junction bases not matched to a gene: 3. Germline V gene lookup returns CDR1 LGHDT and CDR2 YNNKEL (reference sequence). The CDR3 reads CASSLGTAYGYTF. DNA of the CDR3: TGTGCCAGCAGCCTCGGGACAGCCTATGGCTACACCTTC.

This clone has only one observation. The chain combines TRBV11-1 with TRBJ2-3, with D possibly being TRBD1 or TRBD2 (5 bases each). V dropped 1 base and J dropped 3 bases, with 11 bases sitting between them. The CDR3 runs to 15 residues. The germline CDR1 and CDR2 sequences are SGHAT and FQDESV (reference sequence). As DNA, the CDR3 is TGTGCCAGCAGCTTAGGAGGGGTTACGACAGATACGCAGTATTTT. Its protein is CASSLGGVTTDTQYF.

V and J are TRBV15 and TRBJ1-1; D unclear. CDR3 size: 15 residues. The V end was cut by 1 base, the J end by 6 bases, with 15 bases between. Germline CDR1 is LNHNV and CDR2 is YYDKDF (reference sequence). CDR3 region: CATSRVRGLGAEAFF. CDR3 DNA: TGTGCCACCAGCAGAGTTCGGGGTTTAGGCGCTGAAGCTTTCTTT.

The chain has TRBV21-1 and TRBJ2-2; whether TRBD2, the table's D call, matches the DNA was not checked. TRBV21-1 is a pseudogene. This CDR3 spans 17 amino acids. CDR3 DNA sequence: TGTGCCAGCAGCATTAAGGTATCCCGGGTGGGCACCGGGGAGCTGTTTTTT. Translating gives CASSIKVSRVGTGELFF.

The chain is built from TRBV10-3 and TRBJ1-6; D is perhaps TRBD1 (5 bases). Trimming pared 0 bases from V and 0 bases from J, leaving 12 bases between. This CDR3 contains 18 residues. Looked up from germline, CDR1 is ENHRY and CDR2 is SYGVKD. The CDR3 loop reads CAISESGRMSSYNSPLHF. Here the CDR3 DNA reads TGTGCCATCAGTGAGTCGGGACGGATGAGCTCCTATAATTCACCCCTCCACTTT.